This T cell receptor beta chain appears in the sequencing data of a study of early T cells in non-severe SARS-CoV-2 infection. Study background: Chains stayed unpaired after sequencing of bulk RNA from unsorted whole blood.

Turning to this clonotype: An end of the junction does not agree with germline; a read error may underlie this.

The CDR3 consists of 12 residues. The germline V gene encodes CDR1 GTSNPN and CDR2 SVGIG (reference sequence). cDNA molecules, individually, were tagged with unique molecular identifiers. TCRdb processed the 5' RACE reads anew with MiXCR; each CDR3 protein has one entry. This sample carries tens of thousands of distinct CDR3 sequences, around 21% of them seen once, and the ten largest clones take approximately 16%. The TCR was taken from an adult who was a healthcare worker with PCR-confirmed SARS-CoV-2 infection or an uninfected control (not recorded which). The genes are TRBV30 and TRBJ1-1; TRBD1 is a possible D gene (6 bases). Specimen: whole blood, collected at baseline. The CDR3 DNA reads TGTGCCTGGAGTGACCTATCCTTTAAGGGGGTCTTT. Its protein product is CAWSDLSFKGVF.